This T cell receptor (beta chain) comes out of a study of blood T cells in healthy people across ages. Study-wide findings and caveats: There were more naive CD4+ cells and higher diversity in long-lived donors than in aged donors.

Aged roughly 6 to 90, donors were systemically healthy Caucasians from Russia. Using a J-beta primer mix together with a sample-barcoded 5' primer, a second PCR was run for roughly 6 to 11 cycles. Using its own MiXCR run on the 5' RACE reads, TCRdb lists one record per CDR3 protein. The table records some 730,000 distinct CDR3 sequences, over 20% of them present only once. V was trimmed by 8 bases and J by 3 bases, leaving 10 bases between them. This CDR3 is 12 amino acids long. Germline V gene lookup returns CDR1 PRHDT and CDR2 FYEKMQ (reference sequence). This clonotype turned up a few times. Its cognate antigen is unknown.

The sample was blood. This sequence originates from a man in his 70s in good health. This rearrangement joins TRBV13 to TRBJ1-1, with a possible D match to TRBD1 (6 bases). The CDR3 protein is CASLGAYTEAFF. The CDR3 DNA reads TGTGCCAGCCTGGGGGCGTACACTGAAGCTTTCTTT.